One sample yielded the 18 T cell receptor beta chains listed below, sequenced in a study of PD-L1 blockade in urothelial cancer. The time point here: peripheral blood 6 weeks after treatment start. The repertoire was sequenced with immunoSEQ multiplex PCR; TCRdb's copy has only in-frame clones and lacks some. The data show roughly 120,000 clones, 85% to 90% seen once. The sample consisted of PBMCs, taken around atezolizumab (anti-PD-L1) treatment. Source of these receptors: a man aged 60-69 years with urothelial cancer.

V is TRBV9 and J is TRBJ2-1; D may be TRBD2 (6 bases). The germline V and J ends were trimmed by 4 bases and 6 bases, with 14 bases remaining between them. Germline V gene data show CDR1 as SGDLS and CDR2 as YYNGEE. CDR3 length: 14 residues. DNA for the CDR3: TGTGCCAGCAGCATCCGGGACTCTCTCAATGAGCAGTTCTTC. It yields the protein CASSIRDSLNEQFF.

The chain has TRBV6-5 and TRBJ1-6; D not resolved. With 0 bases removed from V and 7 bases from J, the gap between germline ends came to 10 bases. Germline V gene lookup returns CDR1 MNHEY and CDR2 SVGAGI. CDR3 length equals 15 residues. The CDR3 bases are TGTGCCAGCAGTTACTCGTCTTCGTTGAATTCACCCCTCCACTTT. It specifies CASSYSSSLNSPLHF.

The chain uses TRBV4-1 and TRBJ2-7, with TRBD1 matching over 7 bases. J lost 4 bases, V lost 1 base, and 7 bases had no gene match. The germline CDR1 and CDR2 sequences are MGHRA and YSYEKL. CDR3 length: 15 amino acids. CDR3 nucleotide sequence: TGCGCCAGCAGCCAAGTGCTAGCAGGGGGATACGAGCAGTACTTC. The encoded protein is CASSQVLAGGYEQYF.

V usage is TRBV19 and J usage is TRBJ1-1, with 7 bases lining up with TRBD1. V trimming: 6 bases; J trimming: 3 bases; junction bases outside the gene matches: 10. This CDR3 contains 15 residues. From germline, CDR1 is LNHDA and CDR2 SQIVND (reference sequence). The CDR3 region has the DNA TGTGCCAGTAGCTCTTTATGGCAGGGGGACACTGAAGCTTTCTTT. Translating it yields CASSSLWQGDTEAFF. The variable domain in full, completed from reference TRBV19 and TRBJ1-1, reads DGGITQSPKYLFRKEGQNVTLSCEQNLNHDAMYWYRQDPGQGLRLIYYSQIVNDFQKGDIAEGYSVSREKKESFPLTVTSAQKNPTAFYLCASSSLWQGDTEAFFGQGTRLTVV.

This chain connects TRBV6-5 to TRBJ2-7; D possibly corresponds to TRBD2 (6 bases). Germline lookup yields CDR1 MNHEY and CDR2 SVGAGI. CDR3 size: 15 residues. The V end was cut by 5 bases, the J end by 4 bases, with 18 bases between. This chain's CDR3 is CASSLGGALGYEQYF. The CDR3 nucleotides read TGTGCCAGCAGTCTTGGAGGGGCTCTGGGTTACGAGCAGTACTTC.

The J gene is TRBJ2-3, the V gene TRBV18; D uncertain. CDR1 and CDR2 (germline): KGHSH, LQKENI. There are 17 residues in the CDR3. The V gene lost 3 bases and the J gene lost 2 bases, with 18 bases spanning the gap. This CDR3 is CASSPLGSRLNTDTQYF. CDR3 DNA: TGTGCCAGCTCACCCCTCGGCAGCAGGCTTAACACAGATACGCAGTATTTT.

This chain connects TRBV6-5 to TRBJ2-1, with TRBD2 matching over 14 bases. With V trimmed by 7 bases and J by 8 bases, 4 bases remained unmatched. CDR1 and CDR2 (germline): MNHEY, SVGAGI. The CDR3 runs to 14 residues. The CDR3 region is CASKPGLAGDEQFF. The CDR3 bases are TGTGCCAGCAAGCCGGGACTAGCGGGAGATGAGCAGTTCTTC.

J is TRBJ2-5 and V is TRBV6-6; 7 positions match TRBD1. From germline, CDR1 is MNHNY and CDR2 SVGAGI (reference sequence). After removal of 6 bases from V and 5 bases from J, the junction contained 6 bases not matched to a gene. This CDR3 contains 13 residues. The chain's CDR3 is CASSRDSFETQYF. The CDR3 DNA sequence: TGTGCCAGCAGCCGGGACAGTTTCGAGACCCAGTACTTC.

Here the CDR3 DNA reads TGCGCCAGCAGCCAGAAGGAGGGTGAGATGAACACTGAAGCTTTCTTT. It translates to CASSQKEGEMNTEAFF. The chain links TRBV4-1 to TRBJ1-1, with D uncertain. Germline lookup yields CDR1 MGHRA and CDR2 YSYEKL. This CDR3 comprises 16 residues. V lost 3 bases and J 0 bases, leaving 14 bases between the germline ends.

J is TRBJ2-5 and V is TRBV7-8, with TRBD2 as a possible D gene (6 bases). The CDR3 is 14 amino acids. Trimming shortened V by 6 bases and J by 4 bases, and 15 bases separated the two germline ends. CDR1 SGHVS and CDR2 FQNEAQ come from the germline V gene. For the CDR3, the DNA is TGTGCCAGCAGGTGGAGGGCAACTCGAGAGACCCAGTACTTC. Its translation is CASRWRATRETQYF.

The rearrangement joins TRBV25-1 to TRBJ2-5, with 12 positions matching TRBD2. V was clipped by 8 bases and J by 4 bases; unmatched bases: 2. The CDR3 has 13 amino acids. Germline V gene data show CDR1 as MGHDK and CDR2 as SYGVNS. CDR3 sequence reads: CASGLAGRETQYF. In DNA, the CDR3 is TGTGCCAGCGGACTAGCGGGGCGAGAGACCCAGTACTTC.

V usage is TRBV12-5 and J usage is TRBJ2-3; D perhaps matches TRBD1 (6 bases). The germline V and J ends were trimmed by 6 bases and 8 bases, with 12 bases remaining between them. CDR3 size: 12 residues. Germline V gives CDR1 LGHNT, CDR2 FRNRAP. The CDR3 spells CASGHIQGTQYF. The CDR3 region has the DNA TGTGCTAGTGGCCATATACAGGGTACGCAGTATTTT. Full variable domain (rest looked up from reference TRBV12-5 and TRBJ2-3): DARVTQTPRHKVTEMGQEVTMRCQPILGHNTVFWYRQTMMQGLELLAYFRNRAPLDDSGMPKDRFSAEMPDATLATLKIQPSEPRDSAVYFCASGHIQGTQYFGPGTRLTVL.

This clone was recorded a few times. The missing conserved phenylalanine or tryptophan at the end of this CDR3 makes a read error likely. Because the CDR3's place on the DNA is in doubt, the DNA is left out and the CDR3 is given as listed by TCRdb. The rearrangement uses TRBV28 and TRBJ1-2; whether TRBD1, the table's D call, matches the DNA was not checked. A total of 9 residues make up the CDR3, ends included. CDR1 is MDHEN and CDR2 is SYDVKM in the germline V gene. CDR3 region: CASSLYGQG.

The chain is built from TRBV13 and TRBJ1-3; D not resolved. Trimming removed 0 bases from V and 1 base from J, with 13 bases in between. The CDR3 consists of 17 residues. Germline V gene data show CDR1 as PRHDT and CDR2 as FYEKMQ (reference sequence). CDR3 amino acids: CASSLGAPVMSGNTIYF. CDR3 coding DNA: TGTGCCAGCAGCTTAGGGGCACCTGTCATGTCTGGAAACACCATATATTTT.

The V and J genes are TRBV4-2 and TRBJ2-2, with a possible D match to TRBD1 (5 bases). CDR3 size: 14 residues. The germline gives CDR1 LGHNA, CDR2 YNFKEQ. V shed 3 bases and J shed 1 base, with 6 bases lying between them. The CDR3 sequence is CASSHQGNTGELFF. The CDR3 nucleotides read TGTGCCAGCAGCCACCAGGGGAACACCGGGGAGCTGTTTTTT.

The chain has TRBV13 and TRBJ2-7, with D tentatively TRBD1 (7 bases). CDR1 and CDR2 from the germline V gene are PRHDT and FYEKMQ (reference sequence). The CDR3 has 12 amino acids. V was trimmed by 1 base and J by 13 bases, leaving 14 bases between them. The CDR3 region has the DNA TGTGCCAGCAGCTTAGTTGCGGGACAGCCTTACTTC. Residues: CASSLVAGQPYF. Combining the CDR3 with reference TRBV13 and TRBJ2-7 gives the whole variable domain AAGVIQSPRHLIKEKRETATLKCYPIPRHDTVYWYQQGPGQDPQFLISFYEKMQSDKGSIPDRFSAQQFSDYHSELNMSSLELGDSALYFCASSLVAGQPYFGPGTRLTVT.

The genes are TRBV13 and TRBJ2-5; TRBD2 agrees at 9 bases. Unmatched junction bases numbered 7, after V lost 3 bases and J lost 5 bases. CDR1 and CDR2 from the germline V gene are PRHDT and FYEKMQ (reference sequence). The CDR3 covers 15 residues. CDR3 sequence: CASSFGRGGFETQYF. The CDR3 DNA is TGTGCCAGCAGCTTTGGGCGGGGGGGCTTTGAGACCCAGTACTTC.

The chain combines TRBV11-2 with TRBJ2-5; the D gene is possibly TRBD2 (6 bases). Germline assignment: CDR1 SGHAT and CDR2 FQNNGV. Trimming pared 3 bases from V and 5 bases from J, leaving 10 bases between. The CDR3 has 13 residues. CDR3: CASSLPSAETQYF. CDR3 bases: TGTGCCAGCAGCTTGCCTAGCGCGGAGACCCAGTACTTC.